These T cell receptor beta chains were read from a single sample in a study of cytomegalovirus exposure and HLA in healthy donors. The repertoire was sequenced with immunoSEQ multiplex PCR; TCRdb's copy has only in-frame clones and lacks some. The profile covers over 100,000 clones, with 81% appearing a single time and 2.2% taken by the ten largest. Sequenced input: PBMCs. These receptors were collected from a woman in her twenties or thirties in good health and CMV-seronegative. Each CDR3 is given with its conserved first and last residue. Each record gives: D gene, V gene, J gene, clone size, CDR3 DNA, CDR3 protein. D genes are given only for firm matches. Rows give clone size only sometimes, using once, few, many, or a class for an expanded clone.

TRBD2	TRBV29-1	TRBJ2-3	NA	TGCAGCGTTGAGGGTGGGGGTAGCGGGAGGGCCGTGGATACGCAGTATTTT	CSVEGGGSGRAVDTQYF
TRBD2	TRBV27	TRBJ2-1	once	TGTGCCAGCAGTCGGGGCGGGAGGGAGTACAATGAGCAGTTCTTC	CASSRGGREYNEQFF
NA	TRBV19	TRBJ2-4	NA	TGTGCCAGTAGTATTTCCGTCGGGGGTCCACAAAACATTCAGTACTTC	CASSISVGGPQNIQYF
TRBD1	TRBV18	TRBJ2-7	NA	TGTGCCAGCTCACCGCCGACAGGGCTGTACGAGCAGTACTTC	CASSPPTGLYEQYF
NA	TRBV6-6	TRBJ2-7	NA	TGTGCCAGCAGTTGGGCGTACGAGCAGTACTTC	CASSWAYEQYF
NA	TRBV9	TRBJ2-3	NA	TGTGCCAGCAGCGTACCCAACACAGATACGCAGTATTTT	CASSVPNTDTQYF
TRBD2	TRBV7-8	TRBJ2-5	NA	TGTGCCAGCATCCGGACTAGCGGGGAAGAGACCCAGTACTTC	CASIRTSGEETQYF
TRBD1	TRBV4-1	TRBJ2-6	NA	TGCGCCAGCAGCCAAGGGTCAGGGGGCTCTGGGGCCAACGTCCTGACTTTC	CASSQGSGGSGANVLTF
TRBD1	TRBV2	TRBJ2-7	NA	TGTGCCAGCGGGACAGGGGGCTACGAGCAGTACTTC	CASGTGGYEQYF
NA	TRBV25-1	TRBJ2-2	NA	TGTGCCAGCAGTGAATGGGGCGAGGCCGGGGAGCTGTTTTTT	CASSEWGEAGELFF
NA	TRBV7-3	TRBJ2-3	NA	TGTGCCAGCAGCTTAGACCGTGGAGCTGCAGATACGCAGTATTTT	CASSLDRGAADTQYF
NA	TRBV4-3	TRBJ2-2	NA	TGCGCCAGCAGCCCCCGGGGAGTTTCATACACCGGGGAGCTGTTTTTT	CASSPRGVSYTGELFF
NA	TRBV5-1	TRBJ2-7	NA	TGCGCCAGCAGCGGCCCTCAGGGTTCGAGCTACGAGCAGTACTTC	CASSGPQGSSYEQYF
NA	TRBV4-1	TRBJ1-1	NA	TGCGCCAGCAGCCAGCAGACACCGGGGCGGGAGGCTTTCTTT	CASSQQTPGREAFF
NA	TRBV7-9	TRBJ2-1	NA	TGTGCCAGCAGCTTAGAGGGGGGGACTTTCGTCTACAATGAGCAGTTCTTC	CASSLEGGTFVYNEQFF
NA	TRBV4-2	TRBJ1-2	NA	TGTGCCAGCAGCCAACGGGGGGGAATCTCGCAGGACTATGGCTACACCTTC	CASSQRGGISQDYGYTF
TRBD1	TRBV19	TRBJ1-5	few	TGTGCCAGTAGTCTGGACAGGGCGGGCAATCAGCCCCAGCATTTT	CASSLDRAGNQPQHF
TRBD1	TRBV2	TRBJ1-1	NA	TGTGCCAGCGGGGGGCAGGGGGCGACGAACACTGAAGCTTTCTTT	CASGGQGATNTEAFF
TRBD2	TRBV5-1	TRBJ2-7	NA	TGCGCCAGCAGCCCTGCGGCGCGGGAGGGTACTCGGTCGACCGAGCAGTACTTC	CASSPAAREGTRSTEQYF
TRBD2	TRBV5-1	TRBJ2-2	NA	TGCGCCAGCAGAGGGCGGGAGGGCCTTAACACCGGGGAGCTGTTTTTT	CASRGREGLNTGELFF
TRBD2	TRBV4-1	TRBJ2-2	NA	TGCGCCAGCAGAACGGGACTAGCGGGACCCGTGAACACCGGGGAGCTGTTTTTT	CASRTGLAGPVNTGELFF
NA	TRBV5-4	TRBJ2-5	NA	TGTGCCGGAAAATCGGACACCCGGTACCAAGAGACCCAGTACTTC	CAGKSDTRYQETQYF
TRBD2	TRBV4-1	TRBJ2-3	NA	TGCGCCAGCAGCCCGCTACTAGCGGGAGTCGCAGATACGCAGTATTTT	CASSPLLAGVADTQYF
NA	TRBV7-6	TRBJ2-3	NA	TGTGCCAGCAGCTCCCTAGTGTCCGATACGCAGTATTTT	CASSSLVSDTQYF
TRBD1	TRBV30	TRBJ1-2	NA	TGTGCCTGCTTCTCGACAGGGGAAGGTGGCTACACCTTC	CACFSTGEGGYTF
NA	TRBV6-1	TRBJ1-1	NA	TGTGCCAGCAGTGACTCGACAGGCCACACTGAAGCTTTCTTT	CASSDSTGHTEAFF
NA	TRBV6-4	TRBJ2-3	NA	TGTGCCAGCAGTGGAGGACCAGGGGTCGATACGCAGTATTTT	CASSGGPGVDTQYF
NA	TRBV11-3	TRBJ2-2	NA	TGTGCCAGCAGCTTAGCTACAGGGTCGGCCGGGGAGCTGTTTTTT	CASSLATGSAGELFF
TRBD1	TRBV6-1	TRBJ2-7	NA	TGTGCCAGCACCCCCGGACAGGGTTGGGGGGAACGGTACTTC	CASTPGQGWGERYF
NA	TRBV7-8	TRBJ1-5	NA	TGTGCCAGCAGCTTAGATTCTGGGGCTTCGATCAGTCGGCCCCAGCATTTT	CASSLDSGASISRPQHF
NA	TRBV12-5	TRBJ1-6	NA	TGTGCTAGTGGTTTGGTCGCAGGGGAAGGTTCACCCCTCCACTTT	CASGLVAGEGSPLHF
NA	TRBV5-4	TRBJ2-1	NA	TGTGCCAGCAGCTCTGCAGGCAACAATGAGCAGTTCTTC	CASSSAGNNEQFF
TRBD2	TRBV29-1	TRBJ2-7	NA	TGCAGCGTCCTGCTAGCGGGAGGGCAGTACGAGCAGTACTTC	CSVLLAGGQYEQYF
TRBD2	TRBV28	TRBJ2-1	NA	TGTGCCAGCAGTTTAACCGGGACTAAACGTTATGAGCAGTTCTTC	CASSLTGTKRYEQFF
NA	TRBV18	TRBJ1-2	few	TGTGCCAGCTCCCTCGGGAACTATGGCTACACCTTC	CASSLGNYGYTF
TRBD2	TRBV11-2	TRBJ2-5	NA	TGTGCCAGCAGCTTAGACGCGGGAGCAGAAGAGCAGTACTTC	CASSLDAGAEEQYF
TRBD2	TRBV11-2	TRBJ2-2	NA	TGTGCCAGCAGCTTAGATCTGGTCGGGAGGACCGGGGAGCTGTTTTTT	CASSLDLVGRTGELFF
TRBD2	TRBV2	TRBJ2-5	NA	TGTGCCAGTCTATCCGGGACTAACAAAGAGACCCAGTACTTC	CASLSGTNKETQYF
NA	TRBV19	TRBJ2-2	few	TGTGCCAGTAGTAGTCAGGGCGAGGCCGGGGAGCTGTTTTTT	CASSSQGEAGELFF
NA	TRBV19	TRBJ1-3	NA	TGTGCCAGTAGTACAGGGGTGATTGGAAACACCATATATTTT	CASSTGVIGNTIYF
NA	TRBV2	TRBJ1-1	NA	TGTGCCAGCGGTATTCAGCGGCGAGACACTGAAGCTTTCTTT	CASGIQRRDTEAFF